Described below is a single T cell receptor (beta chain) sequence and its context. These data belong to a study of blood T cell repertoires in COVID-19. Study details: Acute and convalescent COVID-19 samples came from the United States, Italy and Spain.

Germline CDR1 is SGHRS and CDR2 is YFSETQ. This CDR3 is built from 15 residues. Trimming stripped 3 bases from V and 6 bases from J, with 15 bases between. Using immunoSEQ multiplex PCR, the repertoire was profiled, and TCRdb retains in-frame clones only, with some absent. The sample carries fewer than 150,000 clones, less than 75% recorded once. This TCR was sampled from a human donor with acute or convalescent COVID-19. The donor label of this sample is uncertain. Sequenced sample: peripheral blood. The chain employs TRBV5-1 and TRBJ2-2, with a weak D call TRBD1 (6 bases). DNA for the CDR3: TGCGCCAGCAGCTCTCCGGACAGTCGAGCCGGGGAGCTGTTTTTT. Encoded protein: CASSSPDSRAGELFF.